These 12 T cell receptor beta chains originate from one sample sequenced in a study of blood T cell repertoires in COVID-19. The repertoire was sequenced with immunoSEQ multiplex PCR; TCRdb's copy has only in-frame clones and lacks some. This sample has 150,000 or so clones, with 75% to 85% found just once. Sequences were obtained from peripheral blood. Receptors were obtained from a woman aged 55-69 years with COVID-19, enrolled during active disease.

The chain carries TRBV3-1 (or the pseudogene TRBV3-2) and TRBJ2-1; 7 bases map to TRBD2. The CDR3 sequence is 15 residues long. The germline V gene encodes CDR1 LGHDT and CDR2 YNNKEL (reference sequence). V shed 4 bases, J shed 9 bases, and the junction held 12 bases outside the gene matches. CDR3 bases: TGTGCCAGCAGCCCCTCCGACGGGAGGTCGGGTGAGCAGTTCTTC. Protein product: CASSPSDGRSGEQFF.

The V call is TRBV5-8, the J call TRBJ2-3; TRBD1 matches at 7 bases. Trimming removed 1 base from V and 7 bases from J; junction bases left unmatched: 9. Germline V gene lookup returns CDR1 SGHTS and CDR2 YDEGEE. The CDR3 contains 15 residues. In DNA form, the CDR3 reads TGTGCCAGCAGCTTGCAGGGACAGAGAGAGAATACGCAGTATTTT. Encoded protein: CASSLQGQRENTQYF.

This chain uses TRBV14 with TRBJ1-2; D ambiguous. This CDR3 has 15 residues. V was clipped by 4 bases and J by 4 bases, with 16 bases between them. CDR1 is SGHDN and CDR2 is FVKESK in the germline V gene. CDR3 sequence: CASSPDLNAVYGYTF. In nucleotides, the CDR3 is TGTGCCAGCAGCCCGGACTTGAACGCTGTCTATGGCTACACCTTC.

The chain joins TRBV10-2 to TRBJ2-2; D not resolved. Germline V CDR1 and CDR2: WSHSY, SAAADI. Trimming took off 7 bases at V and 6 bases at J, with 9 bases between the two ends. This CDR3 contains 12 residues. The CDR3 is CASNAHPGELFF. Written as DNA, the CDR3 is TGCGCCAGCAACGCGCATCCCGGGGAGCTGTTTTTT.

The chain employs TRBV7-2 and TRBJ1-1; tentative D call: TRBD1 (6 bases). The V end was cut by 5 bases, the J end by 5 bases, with 15 bases between. Per the germline V gene, CDR1 is SGHTA and CDR2 is FQGNSA. CDR3 length: 14 residues. This CDR3 is CASSTLGARTEAFF. In DNA form, the CDR3 reads TGTGCCAGCAGCACGTTGGGGGCACGGACTGAAGCTTTCTTT.

The chain couples TRBV5-1 to TRBJ2-2, with D maybe TRBD2 (6 bases). Germline V gene sequence: CDR1 SGHRS, CDR2 YFSETQ. The CDR3 covers 15 residues. Trimming shortened V by 1 base and J by 4 bases, and 11 bases separated the two germline ends. CDR3 region: CASSLPGVSTGELFF. CDR3 DNA: TGCGCCAGCAGCTTGCCGGGAGTTAGCACCGGGGAGCTGTTTTTT.

This chain links TRBV6-6 with TRBJ2-7; 9 bases map to TRBD2. The CDR3 has 16 amino acids. V lost 2 bases to trimming and J lost 4 bases; unmatched junction nucleotides: 9. The germline V gene encodes CDR1 MNHNY and CDR2 SVGAGI (reference sequence). The CDR3 DNA is TGTGCCAGCAGTTACGGACCCGGACTAGCGATGTACGAGCAGTACGTC. Its protein product is CASSYGPGLAMYEQYV.

The genes are TRBV7-6 and TRBJ2-2; tentatively, D is TRBD1 (6 bases). The CDR3 runs to 14 residues. CDR1 is SGHVS and CDR2 is FNYEAQ in the germline V gene. Written as DNA, the CDR3 is TGTGCTACCCTGAGGGGACAGAACACCGGGGAGCTGTTTTTT. As protein: CATLRGQNTGELFF.

This sequence joins TRBV9 and TRBJ1-3; D ambiguous. The CDR3 sequence is 13 residues long. CDR1 and CDR2 (germline): SGDLS, YYNGEE. V was shortened by 7 bases and J by 5 bases, with 13 bases between the two germline ends. CDR3 region: CASGGGVRNTIYF. In DNA form, the CDR3 reads TGTGCCAGCGGAGGTGGGGTAAGAAACACCATATATTTT.

The gene calls are TRBV12-3 or TRBV12-4 and TRBJ1-2; possibly TRBD1 for D (5 bases). The CDR3 runs 12 residues. V was shortened by 9 bases and J by 2 bases, with 10 bases between the two germline ends. The CDR3 DNA reads TGTGCCAGTGGGGGACTGAACTATGGCTACACCTTC. It is translated as CASGGLNYGYTF.

This rearrangement joins TRBV6-5 to TRBJ1-1; D possibly corresponds to TRBD1 (5 bases). The ends were cut back, 2 bases at V and 3 bases at J, with 13 bases in the middle. Germline V gene sequence: CDR1 MNHEY, CDR2 SVGAGI. CDR3 size: 15 residues. Here the CDR3 DNA reads TGTGCCAGCAGTTACGCGAGTTGGGGGGACACTGAAGCTTTCTTT. It codes for CASSYASWGDTEAFF.

The chain has TRBV5-1 and TRBJ2-5; 8 nucleotides line up with TRBD2. Trimming took 5 bases from V and 2 from J; bases not matched to a gene: 17. The germline V gene has CDR1 SGHRS and CDR2 YFSETQ. CDR3 size: 18 residues. The CDR3 sequence is CASSPRRGGPLRQETQYF. CDR3 sequence (DNA): TGCGCCAGCAGTCCACGACGCGGGGGGCCCCTCAGGCAAGAGACCCAGTACTTC.